This passage covers 12 T cell receptor beta chains from one sample sequenced in a study of shared T cell receptors in the human thymus. Sequenced by immunoSEQ multiplex PCR; TCRdb stores in-frame clones only, minus some. The sample comprises roughly 550,000 clones, about four fifths of which are singletons, and 0.01% to 0.015% rests with the top ten. Separately, the same data were catalogued under a study of human thymus T cells.

The sample comprised thymocytes. The receptors shown here come from a boy in the first two years of life with a congenital heart defect.

Written as DNA, the CDR3 is TGTGCCAGCAGCCAACTAGCGGGAAGCTCCTACAATGAGCAGTTCTTC. As protein: CASSQLAGSSYNEQFF. The V and J genes are TRBV14 and TRBJ2-1, with TRBD2 matching over 9 bases. The CDR3 has 16 amino acids. Germline lookup yields CDR1 SGHDN and CDR2 FVKESK. V shed 2 bases and J 0 bases; nucleotides not matched to a gene: 2. Based on the CDR3 plus reference TRBV14 and TRBJ2-1, the full variable domain is EAGVTQFPSHSVIEKGQTVTLRCDPISGHDNLYWYRRVMGKEIKFLLHFVKESKQDESGMPNNRFLAERTGGTYSTLKVQPAELEDSGVYFCASSQLAGSSYNEQFFGPGTRLTVL.

The chain recombines TRBV28 with TRBJ1-1; weak D call: TRBD1 (6 bases). V was pared by 5 bases and J by 11 bases, with 15 bases between. CDR1 MDHEN and CDR2 SYDVKM come from the germline V gene. This CDR3 is 12 amino acids long. DNA for the CDR3: TGTGCCAGCAGTACAGGGACGCCGGGGGCTTTCTTT. Its translation: CASSTGTPGAFF.

This sequence joins TRBV28 and TRBJ1-5; D is undetermined. Germline V gives CDR1 MDHEN, CDR2 SYDVKM. The V end was cut by 2 bases, the J end by 4 bases, with 12 bases between. The CDR3 has 15 residues. The DNA of the CDR3 is TGTGCCAGCAGTTTAATACACCTCGGGAATCAGCCCCAGCATTTT. Translation: CASSLIHLGNQPQHF.

This clone was recorded once. The chain combines TRBV18 with TRBJ2-7; 7 bases line up with TRBD2. CDR3 size: 15 residues. Trimming at V came to 0 bases and at J to 3 bases, leaving 5 bases not matched to a gene. Germline V gene data show CDR1 as KGHSH and CDR2 as LQKENI. CDR3 bases: TGTGCCAGCTCACCACCGGCGGGAGAGGGCTACGAGCAGTACTTC. Translation: CASSPPAGEGYEQYF.

The J gene is TRBJ2-7, the V gene TRBV6-6, with D possibly TRBD2 on 5 matching bases. This CDR3 is 13 amino acids long. CDR1 and CDR2 from the germline V gene are MNHNY and SVGAGI (reference sequence). Between the trimmed V and J ends, which lost 6 bases and 0 bases, there was a span of 9 bases. Here the CDR3 reads CASSATSSYEQYF. The CDR3 region has the DNA TGTGCCAGCAGCGCAACTAGCTCCTACGAGCAGTACTTC.

The gene calls are TRBV4-3 and TRBJ2-3, with a tentative D call TRBD1 (7 bases). The CDR3 consists of 18 residues. Trimming took off 0 bases at V and 4 bases at J, with 20 bases between the two ends. Germline V CDR1 and CDR2: LGHNA, YSLEER. The CDR3 sequence: CASSQDRTRDRPADTQYF. CDR3 nucleotides: TGCGCCAGCAGCCAAGATCGCACGCGGGACAGACCAGCAGATACGCAGTATTTT.

This chain's CDR3 is CASSAWDRRVTDTQYF. The CDR3 nucleotides read TGTGCCAGTAGTGCGTGGGACAGGAGGGTCACAGATACGCAGTATTTT. V is TRBV19 and J is TRBJ2-3, with TRBD1 matching 8 bases. Germline V CDR1 and CDR2: LNHDA, SQIVND (reference sequence). This CDR3 spans 16 amino acids. V lost 5 bases to trimming and J lost 2 bases; unmatched junction nucleotides: 9.

This sequence joins TRBV4-1 and TRBJ2-2; D might be TRBD2 (5 bases). CDR3 length: 14 residues. Germline assignment: CDR1 MGHRA and CDR2 YSYEKL. Trimming removed 2 bases from V and 7 bases from J, with 11 bases in between. The CDR3 bases are TGCGCCAGCAGCCAACCCGGACGGGACGGGGAGCTGTTTTTT. Encoded protein: CASSQPGRDGELFF.

The CDR3 loop is CASSLDRRRYTDTQYF. The CDR3 region has the DNA TGTGCCAGCAGCTTGGATAGAAGGCGGTACACAGATACGCAGTATTTT. V gene TRBV5-6 combines with J gene TRBJ2-3; no definite D call. The CDR3 is made up of 16 amino acids. Germline CDR1 is SGHDT and CDR2 is YYEEEE. V was trimmed by 0 bases and J by 2 bases, leaving 13 bases between them.

The chain employs TRBV28 and TRBJ2-5, with D unresolved. V was pared by 5 bases and J by 5 bases, with 6 bases between. Germline CDR1 MDHEN, CDR2 SYDVKM. This CDR3 is 11 amino acids long. CDR3 protein: CASSPRETQYF. The CDR3 bases are TGTGCCAGCAGTCCACGGGAGACCCAGTACTTC.

V usage is TRBV5-4 and J usage is TRBJ2-3, with 10 bases identical to TRBD2. J was trimmed by 3 bases and V by 0 bases; bases with no gene match: 10. Per germline, CDR1 SGHNT and CDR2 YYREEE (reference sequence). The CDR3 extends over 18 amino acids. The CDR3 reads CASSLERLAGEVTDTQYF. The CDR3 coding sequence is TGTGCCAGCAGCTTGGAGAGGCTAGCGGGAGAGGTGACAGATACGCAGTATTTT.

In its sample, this clone was seen a few times. The rearrangement joins TRBV28 to TRBJ1-2; 7 bases are a match to TRBD1. The CDR3 covers 14 residues. V gave up 1 base and J gave up 5 bases; unmatched junction bases: 4. CDR1 and CDR2 (germline): MDHEN, SYDVKM. This CDR3 reads CASSLFPDRYGYTF. The CDR3 nucleotides are TGTGCCAGCAGTTTATTCCCGGACAGGTATGGCTACACCTTC.